This TCR beta chain was sequenced for a study of regulatory T cells in long-lasting Graves disease. Looked up from germline, CDR1 is MNHEY and CDR2 is SMNVEV (reference sequence). The CDR3 is made up of 15 amino acids. Researchers made TCR beta libraries by using iRepertoire HTBI primers and running Arm-PCR on CDR3 regions. TCRdb re-called the multiplex PCR reads with MiXCR, one entry per CDR3 protein. The sample lists about 470,000 distinct CDR3 sequences; under 20% were seen once. The time point here: newly diagnosed GD, antithyroid drugs for less than 3 months. Making the TCR library involved RNA that had been extracted from PBMCs. This same sample was also part of a study on T cells in Graves' hyperthyroidism and ophthalmopathy. As that study records: Researchers barred patients who had uncontrolled infection, other autoimmune disease, pregnancy or lactation. A model of 13 V-J pairs discriminated ophthalmopathy from stable hyperthyroidism.

The TCR comes from a man between 40 and 49 years old with Graves disease. The chain has TRBV27 and TRBJ2-1; the match to TRBD1 covers 9 bases. The DNA end is more similar to TRBJ2-5, so the J call may be wrong. The sequences come from peripheral blood mononuclear cells (PBMCs), collected at new diagnosis, from a patient treated with antithyroid drugs. DNA of the CDR3: TGTGCCAGCAGTAGGACAGGGGTTAGAACGGAGACCCAGTACTTC. It specifies CASSRTGVRTETQYF.